This TCR gamma chain originates from a study of Vδ1+ human thymocytes (dated by TCRdb to between 2017 and 2018). With respect to the entire study: As a data resource, the study described the mRNA-level TRG and TRD CDR3 repertoires of highly purified Vdelta1+ thymocytes obtained from young children. The multiplex-based CDR3 amplicon strategy had previously been validated against 5'RACE-based CDR3 amplicon generation methods. Results and caveats for the whole study, not just this receptor: Thymic TRG and TRD repertoires appeared highly polyclonal with Gaussian CDR3 length distributions, unlike oligoclonal peripheral blood repertoires. Because unexpected Vdelta2 sequences could lead to misinterpretation of bulk repertoire data, the authors recommended using highly purified populations and single-cell validation. Numerous TRG clonotypes were shared among donors (up to about 6.9x10^3), while TRD repertoires were essentially private (a maximum of 116 shared). Because no clustering by age or sex was seen, donors were not stratified by age or sex in the analyses. Even though sort purity was high, roughly 20% of thymic TRD sequences were Vdelta2 (and few were Vdelta3), which was not the case for the peripheral blood Vdelta1+ controls.

On this clone: Its target antigen remains unknown. The input lacks base qualities; no much larger clone sits a single base away.

RNA was extracted with the RNeasy mini kit and reverse transcribed using Superscript III. CDR3 amplicons were produced by multiplex PCR using pooled V-gene forward primers and a constant-region reverse primer with Illumina adaptor overhangs. Amplicons were gel-purified, then indexed with Nextera index primers over around 8 extra PCR cycles and purified with AMPure XP beads. Sequencing of libraries was performed on an Illumina MiSeq using paired-end 250 bp reads, dual indexing and an approximately 20% PhiX spike-in. As for the original processing: FastQC was used to check read quality, and ea-utils fastq-join was used to merge TRG read pairs. IMGT/HighV-QUEST was used to annotate sequences, retaining only productive sequences with an unambiguous V-gene assignment, and each clonotype was defined by an identical CDR3 sequence. For downstream analysis, VDJtools 1.1.1, tcR 2.2.3, Treemap and vegan Shannon diversity in R 3.4.4 were used. With CATT, TCRdb called clones again from the public reads; duplicate DNA rows were later joined. The V and J calls come from TCRdb's annotation, not from the publication. This sample lists 25,000 to 35,000 gamma-chain clones; 15% to 25% were detected once. Under 2% of the sample is in the top ten clones.

The CDR3 runs 12 amino acids, cysteine and phenylalanine included. Just CDR3 DNA is preserved here, 36 bases in frame from base 1. The germline V gene (reference sequence) gives CDR1 as VTNTFY and CDR2 as YDVSTARD. Relative to germline, V is missing 6 bases and J is missing 9 bases, with 11 bases of the junction outside any gene match. Thymic samples were depleted of alphabeta T cells, then CD3+ TCRVdelta1+ TCRVdelta2- thymocytes were FACS-sorted. Sorted Vdelta1+ thymocyte purity ranged from roughly 96% to 99.6%. Thymic specimens were obtained from fewer than ten paediatric patients, aged from roughly 5 days to 15 months, who were undergoing corrective cardiac surgery. Thymic tissue was dispersed, and mononuclear cells were isolated on a Histopaque-1077 density gradient. Staining used anti-TCRVdelta1 clone TS8.2, anti-TCRVdelta2 clone B6, anti-CD3 clone HIT3a and anti-TCRalphabeta clone IP26 antibodies.

The chain uses TRGV3 and TRGJ1 or TRGJ2. The sequenced sample consisted of Vdelta1+ gamma-delta thymocytes from the thymus. The intended sense of this specimen's cell subset or site label: FACS-sorted CD3+ TCRalphabeta- TCRVdelta1+ TCRVdelta2- thymocytes. The sequence was obtained from a boy less than two years old who had congenital heart surgery. This receptor has the CDR3 CATWFSGGKKLF. The nucleotide sequence reads TGTGCCACCTGGTTCTCAGGGGGTAAGAAACTCTTT.